This TCR beta chain was profiled in a study of a mutant IDH1 vaccine in newly diagnosed glioma. Study-wide context: Once 4-6 weeks had passed after radiotherapy alone, vaccination started, or it started with temozolomide cycles. Previous treatment comprised radiotherapy, temozolomide, or both, mostly both.

Sequencing used immunoSEQ multiplex PCR; TCRdb keeps in-frame clones, though not all of them. Of around 38,000 clones in the sample, around 85% are singletons; the top ten hold 24%. Details on this clone: What it binds is unknown.

Time point noted: week 5, during vaccination. With topical imiquimod, each dose of the vaccine consisted of 300 ug of mutant IDH1 20-mer peptide. Each astrocytoma in the donors was new, WHO grade 3 or 4, IDH1-mutant and ATRX-lost. CDR1 is LGHNA and CDR2 is YSLEER in the germline V gene. The V and J ends lost 3 bases and 5 bases respectively, with 17 bases between them. The CDR3 contains 16 residues. The receptor comes from a man under 40 with glioma. This rearrangement joins TRBV4-3 to TRBJ2-1; perhaps D is TRBD1 or TRBD2 (5 bases each). Specimen: PBMCs, collected from a glioma patient whose treatment included an IDH1 peptide vaccine. The CDR3 nucleotides read TGCGCCAGCAGCCAGAGCCCGACCGGGACGAACAATGAGCAGTTCTTC. Encoded protein: CASSQSPTGTNNEQFF.